The 30 T cell receptor beta chains given below trace back to one sample, sequenced in a study of blood T cells in healthy people across ages (dated by TCRdb to 2015 to 2017). Libraries were made using 5' RACE. The sample was run on an Illumina HiSeq 2500. The second PCR ran for roughly 7 to 12 cycles and used a J-beta primer mix along with a sample-barcoded 5' primer. TCRdb applied fastp at Q25 and MiXCR to the public reads, then kept only in-frame beta chains. CDR3 protein sequences are deduplicated, and each keeps its most common genes and DNA. The sample includes about a million distinct CDR3 sequences, with around 54% observed a single time. Over 20% of the sample is taken by the ten largest. The sequenced sample was blood. The receptors stem from a woman aged 60-70 years in good health.

This clonotype was seen more than once but under ten times. The rearrangement uses TRBV4-3 and TRBJ2-1; D ambiguous. Germline-derived CDR1 and CDR2 are LGHNA and YSLEER. Between the trimmed V and J ends, which lost 0 bases and 8 bases, there was a span of 8 bases. The CDR3 sequence is 13 residues long. The CDR3 DNA reads as TGCGCCAGCAGCCAAGACTCGGTGGATGAGCAGTTCTTC. Its translation is CASSQDSVDEQFF.

This clonotype appeared a few times. This chain uses TRBV5-6 with TRBJ2-5; D possibly corresponds to TRBD1 (7 bases). The end of the DNA is better explained by TRBJ2-7, so the J call may be wrong. CDR1 and CDR2 from the germline V gene are SGHDT and YYEEEE. The CDR3 spans 13 residues. The CDR3 bases are TGTGCCAGCAGCTCCAGACAGGGAGGCGAGCAGTACTTC. Its translation: CASSSRQGGEQYF.

This chain uses TRBV3-1 with TRBJ2-7; possibly TRBD2 for D (5 bases). The end of the DNA is better explained by TRBJ2-5, so the J call may be wrong. Germline lookup yields CDR1 LGHDT and CDR2 YNNKEL (reference sequence). The length of the CDR3 is 12 residues. The DNA of the CDR3 is TGTGCCAGCAGCCAGAGGGTAGAGACCCAGTACTTC. As protein: CASSQRVETQYF.

The genes are TRBV12-3 or TRBV12-4 and TRBJ2-1; D may be TRBD1 (8 bases). The CDR3 loop spans 13 amino acids. V lost 7 bases and J lost 3, with 10 bases in between. CDR3 loop: CASNRGGYNEQFF. The DNA for the CDR3 is TGTGCCAGCAACAGGGGGGGCTACAATGAGCAGTTCTTC.

The DNA of the CDR3 is TGCAGTGCTAGCGTCCCGGGACTAGCGGGAGTGGACGAGCAGTACTTC. As protein: CSASVPGLAGVDEQYF. This chain joins TRBV20-1 and TRBJ2-5, with 14 bases lining up with TRBD2. The J call may be in error: the DNA end matches TRBJ2-7 better. Germline V gene data show CDR1 as DFQATT and CDR2 as SNEGSKA (reference sequence). CDR3 length equals 16 residues.

The rearrangement joins TRBV21-1 to TRBJ2-6; whether TRBD1, the table's D call, matches the DNA was not checked. TRBV21-1 has pseudogene status. The length of the CDR3 is 15 residues. The chain's CDR3 is CASSIRVTGANVPTF. The DNA for the CDR3 is TGTGCCAGCAGCATCAGGGTAACTGGGGCCAACGTCCCGACTTTC.

A few counts support this clonotype. The chain links TRBV27 to TRBJ2-1; D is possibly TRBD2 (5 bases). The CDR3 loop spans 12 amino acids. The germline V gene has CDR1 MNHEY and CDR2 SMNVEV (reference sequence). Trimming removed 10 bases from V and 8 bases from J, with 15 bases in between. Here the CDR3 reads CATAAYSDEQFF. DNA of the CDR3: TGTGCCACCGCGGCCTATAGCGATGAGCAGTTCTTC.

This clonotype was found once. The chain recombines TRBV5-1 with TRBJ2-1; D uncertain. CDR1 SGHRS and CDR2 YFSETQ come from the germline V gene. The CDR3 is made up of 15 amino acids. V was trimmed by 4 bases and J by 4 bases, leaving 15 bases between them. CDR3 DNA sequence: TGCGCCAGCAGCCCAGACCCAGGATTATACAATGAGCAGTTCTTC. Translated: CASSPDPGLYNEQFF.

This clonotype has more than one count but fewer than ten. V gene TRBV20-1 combines with J gene TRBJ2-5; 8 positions match TRBD1. The trim removed 3 bases at V and 2 bases at J, leaving 5 bases unmatched. The CDR3 is made up of 14 amino acids. CDR1 is DFQATT, CDR2 SNEGSKA, per germline (reference sequence). The CDR3 sequence is CSARMDRDQETQYF. The CDR3 nucleotides are TGCAGTGCTAGGATGGACAGGGATCAAGAGACCCAGTACTTC.

This clonotype was counted only a few times. V and J are TRBV6-5 and TRBJ1-2; D is uncertain. CDR1 is MNHEY and CDR2 is SVGAGI in the germline V gene. With 6 bases removed from V and 0 bases from J, the gap between germline ends came to 11 bases. The CDR3 contains 14 residues. The CDR3 spells CASSSPSANYGYTF. DNA for the CDR3: TGTGCCAGCAGCTCTCCATCAGCTAACTATGGCTACACCTTC.

This clonotype is a singleton in its sample. This rearrangement joins TRBV9 to TRBJ2-7; D perhaps matches TRBD2 (6 bases). This CDR3 has 16 amino acids. V lost 3 bases and J 0 bases, leaving 16 bases between the germline ends. Germline CDR1 and CDR2: SGDLS and YYNGEE. CDR3 bases: TGTGCCAGCAGCGCTCTTGCCGGGACTGGCTCCTACGAGCAGTACTTC. This translates into CASSALAGTGSYEQYF.

This clonotype was found a few times. V usage is TRBV28 and J usage is TRBJ2-5; 9 bases match TRBD2. The V and J ends lost 6 bases and 4 bases, in that order; junction bases with no gene match: 6. This CDR3 has 14 residues. Germline assignment: CDR1 MDHEN and CDR2 SYDVKM. DNA of the CDR3: TGTGCCAGCAGGCTGGCGGGAGGGCCAGAGACCCAGTACTTC. This translates into CASRLAGGPETQYF.

The chain employs TRBV12-3 or TRBV12-4 and TRBJ2-5; D is ambiguous. Trimming stripped 6 bases from V and 5 bases from J, with 13 bases between. CDR3 length: 13 amino acids. The CDR3 DNA reads TGTGCCAGCAGAGAGGTGTCTGGGGAGACCCAGTACTTC. Translated, it gives CASREVSGETQYF.

The CDR3 DNA sequence: TGCGCCAGCAGCCGGGGGCTCCATCCTTACGAGCAGTACTTC. It yields the protein CASSRGLHPYEQYF. The J gene is TRBJ2-7, the V gene TRBV5-1, with D possibly called TRBD1 or TRBD2 (6 bases each). The CDR3 has 14 amino acids. The germline V and J ends were trimmed by 4 bases and 4 bases, with 15 bases remaining between them. The germline CDR1 and CDR2 sequences are SGHRS and YFSETQ.

The chain employs TRBV5-4 and TRBJ2-5; D gene uncertain. This CDR3 contains 14 residues. Between the trimmed V and J ends, which lost 5 bases and 1 base, there was a span of 12 bases. Germline-derived CDR1 and CDR2 are SGHNT and YYREEE (reference sequence). The CDR3 nucleotides are TGTGCCAGCAGATCCGAGCTAGGCCAAGAGACCCAGTACTTC. Translation: CASRSELGQETQYF.

Details on this clonotype: The junction and the germline gene differ at one end; a read error may be behind it. The chain is built from TRBV2 and TRBJ2-4, with TRBD2 matching 11 bases. In germline, CDR1 is SNHLY, CDR2 FYNNEI. The CDR3 spans 14 residues. The DNA for the CDR3 is TGTGCCTGCAGTGGGACTAGCGGAAAAAGGGAGCAGTACTTC. The encoded protein is CACSGTSGKREQYF.

This clonotype has a single count. The CDR3 loop reads CASSLVPGSYQPQHF. The CDR3, as DNA: TGCGCCAGCAGCTTGGTCCCAGGGTCTTATCAGCCCCAGCATTTT. The chain has TRBV5-1 and TRBJ1-5, with D perhaps matching TRBD1 (5 bases). The V gene's germline CDR1 is SGHRS and CDR2 YFSETQ. Trimming took 0 bases from V and 5 from J, leaving 12 bases between them. The CDR3 spans 15 residues. Variable domain in full (rest from reference TRBV5-1 and TRBJ1-5): KAGVTQTPRYLIKTRGQQVTLSCSPISGHRSVSWYQQTPGQGLQFLFEYFSETQRNKGNFPGRFSGRQFSNSRSEMNVSTLELGDSALYLCASSLVPGSYQPQHFGDGTRLSIL.

This chain uses TRBV15 with TRBJ2-3; D gene uncertain. In germline, CDR1 is LNHNV, CDR2 YYDKDF (reference sequence). Trimming shortened V by 0 bases and J by 2 bases, and 6 bases separated the two germline ends. The CDR3 runs to 14 residues. The CDR3 is CATSRDLLTDTQYF. The CDR3 DNA sequence: TGTGCCACCAGCAGAGATCTACTCACAGATACGCAGTATTTT.

The chain recombines TRBV6-5 with TRBJ2-7; D not resolved. Germline loops: CDR1 MNHEY, CDR2 SVGAGI. The CDR3 runs 15 residues. The V end was cut by 8 bases, the J end by 1 base, with 18 bases between. Here the CDR3 reads CASCPAEKGSYEQYF. The DNA of the CDR3 is TGTGCCAGCTGCCCCGCGGAAAAGGGTTCCTACGAGCAGTACTTC.

The chain combines TRBV28 with TRBJ2-7, with a weak D call TRBD1 (6 bases). Germline V CDR1 and CDR2: MDHEN, SYDVKM. V was shortened by 6 bases and J by 1 base, with 19 bases between the two germline ends. The CDR3 sequence is 16 residues long. The CDR3: CASRPIYRVRSYEQYF. As DNA, the CDR3 is TGTGCCAGCAGACCCATCTACAGGGTACGTTCCTACGAGCAGTACTTC.

This chain connects TRBV2 to TRBJ2-5; D is unclear. CDR1 and CDR2 from the germline V gene are SNHLY and FYNNEI. The germline V and J ends were trimmed by 4 bases and 1 base, with 7 bases remaining between them. The CDR3 runs to 13 residues. CDR3 sequence reads: CASSVTTQETQYF. DNA for the CDR3: TGTGCCAGCAGTGTGACCACCCAAGAGACCCAGTACTTC.

The J gene is TRBJ2-5, the V gene TRBV28; D is possibly TRBD2 (5 bases). The V and J ends lost 5 bases and 0 bases respectively, with 13 bases between them. Germline CDR1 is MDHEN and CDR2 is SYDVKM. The CDR3 runs to 15 residues. DNA of the CDR3: TGTGCCAGCAGTACCACGGGGATCTACCAAGAGACCCAGTACTTC. Translating gives CASSTTGIYQETQYF.

The CDR3 region is CASSLDSGTLETQYF. In DNA, the CDR3 is TGTGCCAGCAGCTTAGATTCCGGGACACTGGAGACCCAGTACTTC. The chain links TRBV11-3 to TRBJ2-5; D may be TRBD1 (6 bases). The CDR3 consists of 15 residues. CDR1 and CDR2 from the germline V gene are SGHNT and YENEEA. The V gene lost 0 bases and the J gene lost 5 bases, with 13 bases spanning the gap. The variable domain in full, with the rest retrieved from reference TRBV11-3 and TRBJ2-5, is EAGVVQSPRYKIIEKKQPVAFWCNPISGHNTLYWYLQNLGQGPELLIRYENEEAVDDSQLPKDRFSAERLKGVDSTLKIQPAELGDSAVYLCASSLDSGTLETQYFGPGTRLLVL.

The chain uses TRBV12-3 or TRBV12-4 and TRBJ2-7; D may be TRBD2 (6 bases). The J call may be faulty, since TRBJ2-4 better matches the DNA end. There are 15 residues in the CDR3. CDR3 sequence: CASSLVGSGKNIQYF. The CDR3 DNA reads as TGTGCCAGCAGTTTAGTCGGGAGTGGCAAAAACATTCAGTACTTC.

This clonotype was seen more than once but under ten times. The rearrangement uses TRBV4-1 and TRBJ2-3; 10 nucleotides align to TRBD2. The CDR3 consists of 16 residues. V shed 2 bases and J 0 bases; nucleotides not matched to a gene: 2. The germline CDR1 and CDR2 sequences are MGHRA and YSYEKL. CDR3 loop: CASSQKAGGSTDTQYF. In DNA, the CDR3 is TGCGCCAGCAGCCAAAAAGCGGGAGGGAGCACAGATACGCAGTATTTT.

This sequence joins TRBV5-1 and TRBJ2-1; D possibly corresponds to TRBD1 (6 bases). The CDR3 has 14 amino acids. Trimming took off 0 bases at V and 9 bases at J, with 13 bases between the two ends. Germline CDR1 is SGHRS and CDR2 is YFSETQ. CDR3: CASSLVGGYGEQFF. DNA of the CDR3: TGCGCCAGCAGCTTGGTTGGGGGCTACGGTGAGCAGTTCTTC. Together with reference TRBV5-1 and TRBJ2-1, the CDR3 gives the full variable domain: KAGVTQTPRYLIKTRGQQVTLSCSPISGHRSVSWYQQTPGQGLQFLFEYFSETQRNKGNFPGRFSGRQFSNSRSEMNVSTLELGDSALYLCASSLVGGYGEQFFGPGTRLTVL.

This clonotype appeared once. The rearrangement joins TRBV7-9 to TRBJ2-6; perhaps TRBD1 as D (6 bases). V was clipped by 6 bases and J by 0 bases, with 18 bases between them. The CDR3 contains 18 residues. Germline V gene sequence: CDR1 SEHNR, CDR2 FQNEAQ (reference sequence). The CDR3 DNA sequence: TGTGCCAGCAGTACAGCTTGGGCCAGGGGCTCTGGGGCCAACGTCCTGACTTTC. It specifies CASSTAWARGSGANVLTF.

This clonotype was detected a few times. This chain links TRBV15 with TRBJ2-7; D is uncertain. Looked up from germline, CDR1 is LNHNV and CDR2 is YYDKDF (reference sequence). V shed 0 bases and J shed 6 bases, with 9 bases lying between them. This CDR3 spans 13 amino acids. The CDR3 DNA reads as TGTGCCACCAGCAGAGATCGGTCCGTCGAGCAGTACTTC. The encoded protein is CATSRDRSVEQYF.

This clonotype was detected only a few times. The gene calls are TRBV5-1 and TRBJ2-5; the D gene is possibly TRBD2 (5 bases). V lost 3 bases and J 2 bases, leaving 14 bases between the germline ends. Per germline, CDR1 SGHRS and CDR2 YFSETQ. This CDR3 comprises 15 residues. This CDR3 reads CASSSSKREQETQYF. CDR3 sequence (DNA): TGCGCCAGCAGCTCATCTAAGAGGGAACAAGAGACCCAGTACTTC.

The chain is built from TRBV10-3 and TRBJ2-3; D is unclear. From germline, CDR1 is ENHRY and CDR2 SYGVKD. Between the trimmed V and J ends, which lost 0 bases and 4 bases, there was a span of 14 bases. This CDR3 is 16 amino acids long. The DNA for the CDR3 is TGTGCCATCAGTGAGTCGATAATGGTCTTGCCAGATACGCAGTATTTT. Encoded protein: CAISESIMVLPDTQYF.